Each of the 9 T cell receptor beta chains below was sequenced from the same sample in a study of blood T cell repertoires in COVID-19. Sequencing was performed with immunoSEQ multiplex PCR; in TCRdb, only in-frame clones are kept and a portion is missing. In the table there are 110,000 to 150,000 clones, around 81% of which are singletons. Sequenced sample: peripheral blood. The receptors here all came from a human donor in a cohort sampled during active COVID-19.

J is TRBJ2-3 and V is TRBV24-1; TRBD1 agrees at 7 bases. CDR1 and CDR2 (germline): KGHDR, SFDVKD. V lost 5 bases, J lost 6 bases, and 4 bases stayed unmatched. The CDR3 length is 13 residues. For the CDR3, the DNA is TGTGCCACCAGTGGGCAACAGGGGGATACGCAGTATTTT. It encodes CATSGQQGDTQYF.

V usage is TRBV19 and J usage is TRBJ2-3, with D possibly matching TRBD2 (6 bases). This CDR3 has 15 residues. The germline V gene has CDR1 LNHDA and CDR2 SQIVND (reference sequence). Trimming cost V 5 bases and J 0 bases, with 12 bases left between them. The CDR3 DNA follows: TGTGCCAGTAGTTTGGGACTTACTAGCACAGATACGCAGTATTTT. It yields the protein CASSLGLTSTDTQYF.

The chain carries TRBV7-9 and TRBJ2-5; D is uncertain. The V and J ends lost 2 bases and 4 bases respectively, with 11 bases between them. This CDR3 contains 14 residues. Germline V gives CDR1 SEHNR, CDR2 FQNEAQ (reference sequence). CDR3 region: CASSLFGTRETQYF. CDR3 bases: TGTGCCAGCAGCTTATTCGGTACCCGAGAGACCCAGTACTTC.

Note on this clone: The junction does not match germline at one end; this may be a read error. The chain combines TRBV29-1 with TRBJ1-4; D is possibly TRBD1 (6 bases). The CDR3 is 11 amino acids. Per the germline V gene, CDR1 is SQVTM and CDR2 is ANQGSEA. The CDR3 sequence is CSAYRAENLFF. For the CDR3, the DNA is TGCAGCGCGTACAGGGCTGAAAACCTGTTTTTT.

The gene calls are TRBV4-3 and TRBJ2-5; 8 nucleotides match TRBD2. Germline trimming cut 5 bases from V and 1 base from J; bases unmatched to any gene: 3. The CDR3 is 14 residues long. The germline CDR1 and CDR2 sequences are LGHNA and YSLEER. CDR3 loop: CASSYTSGQETQYF. For the CDR3, the DNA is TGCGCCAGCAGCTATACTAGCGGCCAAGAGACCCAGTACTTC.

CDR3 sequence: CASSPGQGDPRETQYF. The CDR3 nucleotides read TGTGCCAGCAGCCCCGGGCAGGGCGACCCCCGAGAGACCCAGTACTTC. The chain employs TRBV7-7 and TRBJ2-5, with D possibly matching TRBD1 (5 bases). V lost 5 bases to trimming and J lost 4 bases, with 20 bases between them. Germline CDR1 reads SSHAT; CDR2 reads FNYEAQ (reference sequence). The CDR3 loop spans 16 amino acids.

The rearrangement joins TRBV7-2 to TRBJ2-3; TRBD2 aligns across 12 bases. There are 16 residues in the CDR3. The germline gives CDR1 SGHTA, CDR2 FQGNSA. V trimming: 4 bases; J trimming: 4 bases; junction bases outside the gene matches: 6. CDR3 protein: CASSYTSGRSSDTQYF. CDR3 in DNA: TGTGCCAGCAGCTATACTAGCGGGAGGAGCTCAGATACGCAGTATTTT.

A few counts support this clone. The rearrangement uses TRBV11-1 and TRBJ2-5; 13 bases match TRBD2. With V trimmed by 1 base and J by 7 bases, 6 bases remained unmatched. The V gene's germline CDR1 is SGHAT and CDR2 FQDESV (reference sequence). This CDR3 is built from 16 residues. DNA of the CDR3: TGTGCCAGCAGCTTAGGTGGACTAGCGGGAGAGGTGACCCAGTACTTC. This sequence encodes CASSLGGLAGEVTQYF.

This rearrangement joins TRBV28 to TRBJ2-7; 9 bases fit TRBD2. The CDR3 is 15 amino acids. Germline CDR1 MDHEN, CDR2 SYDVKM. Losses at the gene ends were 5 bases for V and 1 base for J; bases not matched to a gene: 6. CDR3 nucleotide sequence: TGTGCCAGCAGTAACCGACTAGCGGCTTCCTACGAGCAGTACTTC. Its protein is CASSNRLAASYEQYF.